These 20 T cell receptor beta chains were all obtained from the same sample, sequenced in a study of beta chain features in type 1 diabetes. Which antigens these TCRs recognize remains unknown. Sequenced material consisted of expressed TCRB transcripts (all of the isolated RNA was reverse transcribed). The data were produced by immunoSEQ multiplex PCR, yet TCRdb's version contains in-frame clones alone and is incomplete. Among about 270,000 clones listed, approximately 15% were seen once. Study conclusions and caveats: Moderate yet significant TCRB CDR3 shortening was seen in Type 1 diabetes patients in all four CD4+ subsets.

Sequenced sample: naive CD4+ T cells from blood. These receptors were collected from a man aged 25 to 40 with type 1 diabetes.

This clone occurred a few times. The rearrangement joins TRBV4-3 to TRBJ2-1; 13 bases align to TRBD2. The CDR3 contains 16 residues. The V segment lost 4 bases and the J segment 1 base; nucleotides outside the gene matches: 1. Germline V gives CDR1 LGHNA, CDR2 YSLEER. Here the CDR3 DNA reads TGCGCCAGCAGCCGGACTAGCGGGAGATCCTACAATGAGCAGTTCTTC. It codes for CASSRTSGRSYNEQFF.

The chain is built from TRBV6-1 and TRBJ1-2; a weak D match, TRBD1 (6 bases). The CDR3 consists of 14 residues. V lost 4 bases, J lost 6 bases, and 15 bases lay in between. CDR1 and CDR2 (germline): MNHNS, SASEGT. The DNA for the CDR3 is TGTGCCAGCAGTGTTGGCAACAGGGCCCATGGCTACACCTTC. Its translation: CASSVGNRAHGYTF.

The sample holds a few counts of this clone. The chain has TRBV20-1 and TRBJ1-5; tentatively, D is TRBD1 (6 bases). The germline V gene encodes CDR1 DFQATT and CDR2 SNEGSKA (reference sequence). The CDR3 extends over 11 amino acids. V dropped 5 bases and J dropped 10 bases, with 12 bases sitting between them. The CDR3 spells CSAGGAGPQHF. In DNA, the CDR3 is TGCAGTGCTGGGGGGGCAGGACCCCAGCATTTT.

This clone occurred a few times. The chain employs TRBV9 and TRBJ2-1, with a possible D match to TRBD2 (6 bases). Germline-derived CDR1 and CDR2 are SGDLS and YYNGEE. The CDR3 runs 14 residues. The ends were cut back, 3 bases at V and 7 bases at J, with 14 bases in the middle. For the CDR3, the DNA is TGTGCCAGCAGCGCCGACGGACTAATTAATGAGCAGTTCTTC. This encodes CASSADGLINEQFF.

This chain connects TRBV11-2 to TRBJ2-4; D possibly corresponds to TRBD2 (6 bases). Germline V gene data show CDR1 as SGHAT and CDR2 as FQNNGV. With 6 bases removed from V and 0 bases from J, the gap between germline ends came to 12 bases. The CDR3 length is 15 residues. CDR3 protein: CASRSPGGAKNIQYF. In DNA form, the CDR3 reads TGTGCCAGCAGATCCCCCGGGGGAGCCAAAAACATTCAGTACTTC.

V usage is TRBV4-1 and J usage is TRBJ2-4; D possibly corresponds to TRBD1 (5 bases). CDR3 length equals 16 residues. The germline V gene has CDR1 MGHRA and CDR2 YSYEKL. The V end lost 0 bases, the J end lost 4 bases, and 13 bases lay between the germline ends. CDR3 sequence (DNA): TGCGCCAGCAGCCAAGATCAGGTTTCAGGGAAAAACATTCAGTACTTC. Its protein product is CASSQDQVSGKNIQYF.

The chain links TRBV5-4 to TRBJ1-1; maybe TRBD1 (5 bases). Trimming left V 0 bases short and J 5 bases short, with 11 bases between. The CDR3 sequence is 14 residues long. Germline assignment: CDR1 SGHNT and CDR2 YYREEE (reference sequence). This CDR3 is CASSLDAGRTEAFF. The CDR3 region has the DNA TGTGCCAGCAGCTTGGACGCAGGGCGGACTGAAGCTTTCTTT.

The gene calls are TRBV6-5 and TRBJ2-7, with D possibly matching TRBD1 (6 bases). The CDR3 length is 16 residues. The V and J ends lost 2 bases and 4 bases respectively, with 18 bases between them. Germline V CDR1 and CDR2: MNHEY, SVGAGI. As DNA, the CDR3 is TGTGCCAGCAGTTACGCGACGGGACAAGGGGGATACGAGCAGTACTTC. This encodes CASSYATGQGGYEQYF.

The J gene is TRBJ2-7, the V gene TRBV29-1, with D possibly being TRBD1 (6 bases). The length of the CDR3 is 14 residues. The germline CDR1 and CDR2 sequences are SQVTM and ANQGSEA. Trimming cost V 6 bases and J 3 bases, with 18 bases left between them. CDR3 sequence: CSVKDSNHFYEQYF. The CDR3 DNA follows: TGCAGCGTCAAGGACAGTAACCATTTCTACGAGCAGTACTTC.

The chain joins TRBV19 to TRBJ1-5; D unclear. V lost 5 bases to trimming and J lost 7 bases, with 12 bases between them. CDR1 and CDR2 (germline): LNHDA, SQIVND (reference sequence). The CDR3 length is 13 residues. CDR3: CASSRERRQPQHF. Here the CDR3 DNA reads TGTGCCAGTAGTCGCGAGCGACGGCAGCCCCAGCATTTT.

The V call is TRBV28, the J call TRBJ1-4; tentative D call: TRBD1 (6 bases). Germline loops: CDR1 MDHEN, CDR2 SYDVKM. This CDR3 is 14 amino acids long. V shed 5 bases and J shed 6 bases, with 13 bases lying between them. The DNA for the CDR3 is TGTGCCAGCAGTCCCGTGGGGGCCGATGAAAAACTGTTTTTT. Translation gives CASSPVGADEKLFF.

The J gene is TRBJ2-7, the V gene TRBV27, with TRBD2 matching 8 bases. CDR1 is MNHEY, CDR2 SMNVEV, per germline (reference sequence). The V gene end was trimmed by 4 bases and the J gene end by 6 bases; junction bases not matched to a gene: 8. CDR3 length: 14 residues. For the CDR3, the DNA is TGTGCCAGCAGTTCCGGGAGGGCCTTTTCCGAGCAGTACTTC. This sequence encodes CASSSGRAFSEQYF.

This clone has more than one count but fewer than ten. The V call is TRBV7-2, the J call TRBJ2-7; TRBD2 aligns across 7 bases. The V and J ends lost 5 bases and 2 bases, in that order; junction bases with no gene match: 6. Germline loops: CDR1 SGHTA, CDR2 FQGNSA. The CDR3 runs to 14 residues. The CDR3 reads CASSGGSWAYEQYF. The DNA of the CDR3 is TGTGCCAGCAGCGGCGGGAGTTGGGCCTACGAGCAGTACTTC.

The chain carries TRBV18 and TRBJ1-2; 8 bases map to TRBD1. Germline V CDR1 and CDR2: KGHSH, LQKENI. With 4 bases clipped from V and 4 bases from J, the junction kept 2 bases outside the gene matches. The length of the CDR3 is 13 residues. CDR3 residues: CASSRDRSYGYTF. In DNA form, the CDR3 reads TGTGCCAGCTCACGGGACAGGAGCTATGGCTACACCTTC.

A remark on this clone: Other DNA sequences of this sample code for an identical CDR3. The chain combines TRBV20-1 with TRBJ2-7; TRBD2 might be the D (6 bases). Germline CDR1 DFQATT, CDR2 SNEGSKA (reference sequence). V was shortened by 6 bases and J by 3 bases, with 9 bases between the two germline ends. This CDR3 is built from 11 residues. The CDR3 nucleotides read TGCAGTGCCTCGACTAGCTACGAGCAGTACTTC. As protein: CSASTSYEQYF.

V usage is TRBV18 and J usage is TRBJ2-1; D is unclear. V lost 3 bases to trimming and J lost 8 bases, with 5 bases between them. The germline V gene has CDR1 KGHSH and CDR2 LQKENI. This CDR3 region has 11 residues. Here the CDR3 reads CASSPTDEQFF. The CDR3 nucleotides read TGTGCCAGCTCACCCACGGATGAGCAGTTCTTC.

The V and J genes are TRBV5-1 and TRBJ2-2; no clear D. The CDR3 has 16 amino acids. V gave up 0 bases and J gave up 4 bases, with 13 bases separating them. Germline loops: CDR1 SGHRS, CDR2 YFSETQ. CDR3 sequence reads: CASSLDPRRLTGELFF. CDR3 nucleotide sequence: TGCGCCAGCAGCTTGGACCCACGCAGACTCACCGGGGAGCTGTTTTTT.

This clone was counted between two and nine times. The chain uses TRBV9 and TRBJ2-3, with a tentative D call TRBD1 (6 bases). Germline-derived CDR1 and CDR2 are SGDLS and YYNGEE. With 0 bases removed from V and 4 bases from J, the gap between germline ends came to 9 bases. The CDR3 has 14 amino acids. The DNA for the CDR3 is TGTGCCAGCAGCGTAGTTCAGGGGTCAGATACGCAGTATTTT. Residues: CASSVVQGSDTQYF.

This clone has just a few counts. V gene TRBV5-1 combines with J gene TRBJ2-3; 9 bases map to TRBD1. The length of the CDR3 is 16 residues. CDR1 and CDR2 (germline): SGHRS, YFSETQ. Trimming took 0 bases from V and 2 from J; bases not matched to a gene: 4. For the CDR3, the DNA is TGCGCCAGCAGCTTGGAAGGGACAGGGATCACAGATACGCAGTATTTT. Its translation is CASSLEGTGITDTQYF.

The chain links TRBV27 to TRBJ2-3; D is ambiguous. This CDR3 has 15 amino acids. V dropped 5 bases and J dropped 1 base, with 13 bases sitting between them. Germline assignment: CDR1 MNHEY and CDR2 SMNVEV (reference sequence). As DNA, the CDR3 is TGTGCCAGCAGTCTCCAGGAAGCCCGCACAGATACGCAGTATTTT. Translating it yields CASSLQEARTDTQYF.